This T cell receptor beta chain came from a study of T-cell memory formation after mild COVID-19. Per germline, CDR1 DFQATT and CDR2 SNEGSKA (reference sequence). The V gene lost 4 bases and the J gene lost 0 bases, with 4 bases spanning the gap. The CDR3 sequence is 11 residues long. TCRdb called the 5' RACE reads again in MiXCR, with one record for every CDR3 protein. Of about 390,000 distinct CDR3 sequences in the sample, under 25% were seen once. The sequenced material came from PBMCs or a T cell subset sorted from them (not recorded which). The chain recombines TRBV20-1 with TRBJ2-7, with D unclear. This TCR derives from an adult woman who had mild COVID-19 (a few samples of this study predate the infection). Cell type and time point are not known. The CDR3 reads CSATVSYEQYF. Written as DNA, the CDR3 is TGCAGTGCTACTGTCTCCTACGAGCAGTACTTC.